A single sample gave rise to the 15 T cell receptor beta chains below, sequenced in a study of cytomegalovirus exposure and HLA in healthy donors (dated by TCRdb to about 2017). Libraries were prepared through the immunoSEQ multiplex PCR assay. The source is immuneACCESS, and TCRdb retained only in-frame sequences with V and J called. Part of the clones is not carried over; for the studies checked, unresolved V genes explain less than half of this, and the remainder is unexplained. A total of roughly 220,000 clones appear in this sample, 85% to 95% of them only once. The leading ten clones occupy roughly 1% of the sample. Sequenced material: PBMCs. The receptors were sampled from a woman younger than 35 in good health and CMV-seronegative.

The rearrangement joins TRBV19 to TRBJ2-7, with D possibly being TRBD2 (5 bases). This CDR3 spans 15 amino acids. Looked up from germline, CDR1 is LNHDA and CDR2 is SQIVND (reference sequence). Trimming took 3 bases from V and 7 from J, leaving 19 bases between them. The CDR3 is CASSIGGRQVWEQYF. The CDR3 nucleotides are TGTGCCAGTAGTATCGGAGGACGGCAAGTTTGGGAGCAGTACTTC.

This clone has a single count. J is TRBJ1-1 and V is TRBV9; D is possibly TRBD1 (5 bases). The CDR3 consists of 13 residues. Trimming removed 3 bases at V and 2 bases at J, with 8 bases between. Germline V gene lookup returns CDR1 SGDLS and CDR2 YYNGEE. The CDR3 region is CASSATVNTEAFF. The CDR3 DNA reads TGTGCCAGCAGCGCGACAGTCAACACTGAAGCTTTCTTT.

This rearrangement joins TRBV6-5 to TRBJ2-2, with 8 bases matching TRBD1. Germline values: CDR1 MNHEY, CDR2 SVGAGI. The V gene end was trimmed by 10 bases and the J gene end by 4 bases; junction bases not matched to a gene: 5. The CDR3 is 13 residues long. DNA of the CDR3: TGTGCCACCCAAACAGGGGGCACCGGGGAGCTGTTTTTT. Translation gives CATQTGGTGELFF.

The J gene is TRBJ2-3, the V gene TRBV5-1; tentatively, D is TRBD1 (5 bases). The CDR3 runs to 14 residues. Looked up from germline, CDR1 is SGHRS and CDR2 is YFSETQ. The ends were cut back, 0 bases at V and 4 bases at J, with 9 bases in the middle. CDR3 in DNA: TGCGCCAGCAGCTTGGGATGGGGCCCAGATACGCAGTATTTT. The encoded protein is CASSLGWGPDTQYF.

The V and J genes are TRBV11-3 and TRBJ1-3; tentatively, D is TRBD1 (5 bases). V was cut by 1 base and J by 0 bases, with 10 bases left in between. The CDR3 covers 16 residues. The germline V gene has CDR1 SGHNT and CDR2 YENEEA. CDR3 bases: TGTGCCAGCAGCTTAGGGCAGGGCCACTCTGGAAACACCATATATTTT. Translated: CASSLGQGHSGNTIYF.

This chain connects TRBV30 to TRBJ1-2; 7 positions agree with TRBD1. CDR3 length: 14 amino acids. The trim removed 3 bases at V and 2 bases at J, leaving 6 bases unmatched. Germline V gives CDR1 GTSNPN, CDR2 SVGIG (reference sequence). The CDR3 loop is CAWRKGQTNYGYTF. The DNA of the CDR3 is TGTGCCTGGAGAAAGGGACAGACGAACTATGGCTACACCTTC.

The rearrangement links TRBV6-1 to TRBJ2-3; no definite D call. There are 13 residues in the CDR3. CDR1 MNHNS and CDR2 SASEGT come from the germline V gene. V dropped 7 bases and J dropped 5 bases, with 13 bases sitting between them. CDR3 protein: CASTPSLGDTQYF. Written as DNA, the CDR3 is TGTGCCAGCACACCCTCCCTAGGAGATACGCAGTATTTT.

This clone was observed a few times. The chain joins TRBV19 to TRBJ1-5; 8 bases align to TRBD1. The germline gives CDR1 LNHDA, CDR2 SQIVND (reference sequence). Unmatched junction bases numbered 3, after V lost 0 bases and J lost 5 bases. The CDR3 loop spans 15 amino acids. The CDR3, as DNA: TGTGCCAGTAGTATAGACAGGGGGCGTGATCAGCCCCAGCATTTT. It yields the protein CASSIDRGRDQPQHF.

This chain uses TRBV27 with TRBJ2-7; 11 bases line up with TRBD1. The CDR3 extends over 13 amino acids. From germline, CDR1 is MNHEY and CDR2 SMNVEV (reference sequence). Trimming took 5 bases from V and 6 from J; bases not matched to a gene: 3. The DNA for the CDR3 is TGTGCCAGCAGTCGGACAGGGGGCGGCGAGCAGTACTTC. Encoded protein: CASSRTGGGEQYF.

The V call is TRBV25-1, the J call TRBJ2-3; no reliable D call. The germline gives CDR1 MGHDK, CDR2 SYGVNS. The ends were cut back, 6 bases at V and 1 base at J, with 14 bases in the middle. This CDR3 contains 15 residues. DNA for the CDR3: TGTGCCAGCAGCGAAGCCTTGGCAGGCACAGATACGCAGTATTTT. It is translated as CASSEALAGTDTQYF.

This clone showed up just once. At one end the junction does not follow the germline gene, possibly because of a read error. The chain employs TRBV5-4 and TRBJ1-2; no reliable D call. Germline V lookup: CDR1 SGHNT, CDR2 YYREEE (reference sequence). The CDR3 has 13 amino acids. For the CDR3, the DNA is TGTGCCAGCAGCTTGGGCGGGGAAAGTGGCAACACCTTC. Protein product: CASSLGGESGNTF.

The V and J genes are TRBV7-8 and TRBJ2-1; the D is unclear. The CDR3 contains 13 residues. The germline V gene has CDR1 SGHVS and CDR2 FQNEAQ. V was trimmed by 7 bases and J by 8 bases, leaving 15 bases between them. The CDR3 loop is CASTDRSDDEQFF. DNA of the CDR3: TGTGCCAGCACTGACCGGAGTGACGATGAGCAGTTCTTC.

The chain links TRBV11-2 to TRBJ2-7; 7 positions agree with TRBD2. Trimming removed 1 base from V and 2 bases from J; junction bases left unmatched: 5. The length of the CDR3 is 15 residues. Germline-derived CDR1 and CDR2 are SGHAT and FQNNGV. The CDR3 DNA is TGTGCCAGCAGCTTAGGGTCGCGGGGGACCTACGAGCAGTACTTC. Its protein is CASSLGSRGTYEQYF.

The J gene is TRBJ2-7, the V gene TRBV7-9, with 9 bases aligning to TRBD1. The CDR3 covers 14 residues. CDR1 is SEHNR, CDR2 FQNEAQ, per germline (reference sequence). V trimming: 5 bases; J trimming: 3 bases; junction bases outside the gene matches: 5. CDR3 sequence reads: CASSVTGGLYEQYF. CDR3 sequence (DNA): TGTGCCAGCAGCGTGACAGGGGGGCTCTACGAGCAGTACTTC.

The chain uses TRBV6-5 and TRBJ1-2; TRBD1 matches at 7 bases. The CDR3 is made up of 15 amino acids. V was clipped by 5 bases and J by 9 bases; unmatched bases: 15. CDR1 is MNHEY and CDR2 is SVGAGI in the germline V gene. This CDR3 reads CASSTLPGTEASYTF. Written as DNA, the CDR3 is TGTGCCAGCAGTACTCTGCCGGGGACAGAGGCAAGCTACACCTTC.